This TCR beta chain was found in a study of blood T cell repertoires in COVID-19. Whole-study context: Both acute and convalescent COVID-19 samples were obtained from the United States, Italy and Spain. Nucleic acid was either cDNA or gDNA, and it came from T cells, B-cell-depleted T cells, or PBMCs.

Source study methods: How many nucleated cells were present was estimated from reference gene primer amplification. Assay used: immunoSEQ multiplex PCR; TCRdb lists only in-frame clones, some missing. Clonal size and the V and J genes are those of that table, whereas D and trimming came from the DNA. Of about 72,000 clones in the sample, over 80% were seen once. J was trimmed by 0 bases and V by 3 bases; bases with no gene match: 11. The germline gives CDR1 SGHRS, CDR2 YFSETQ. CDR3 length: 18 residues. Sequenced input: peripheral blood. The rearrangement links TRBV5-1 to TRBJ2-7; the match to TRBD2 covers 11 bases. This TCR derives from a human donor in a cohort sampled during active COVID-19. The CDR3 protein is CASSSMGASGGSSYEQYF. In nucleotides, the CDR3 is TGCGCCAGCAGCTCGATGGGAGCTAGCGGGGGGAGCTCCTACGAGCAGTACTTC. Filled out from reference TRBV5-1 and TRBJ2-7, the complete variable domain reads KAGVTQTPRYLIKTRGQQVTLSCSPISGHRSVSWYQQTPGQGLQFLFEYFSETQRNKGNFPGRFSGRQFSNSRSEMNVSTLELGDSALYLCASSSMGASGGSSYEQYFGPGTRLTVT.